These 10 T cell receptor beta chains were all obtained from the same sample, sequenced in a study of T cell responses to AZD1222 COVID-19 vaccine. Data came from immunoSEQ multiplex PCR; TCRdb stores just in-frame clones and leaves some out. The table lists 99,000 or so clones, roughly 80% of them singletons, with 5% in the top ten. Here the sequenced sample was peripheral blood, taken on day 0 of AZD1222 vaccination. These TCRs come from an adult in good health.

This clone was recorded a few times. The chain uses TRBV5-6 and TRBJ1-2, with D perhaps matching TRBD1 (5 bases). Trimming took 0 bases from V and 4 from J, leaving 10 bases between them. CDR1 and CDR2 (germline): SGHDT, YYEEEE. The CDR3 contains 14 residues. In DNA, the CDR3 is TGTGCCAGCAGCTTGGCCGGGACCCGCTATGGCTACACCTTC. This translates into CASSLAGTRYGYTF.

The chain is built from TRBV7-2 and TRBJ2-7; TRBD1 agrees at 9 bases. This CDR3 is 14 amino acids long. Losses at the gene ends were 5 bases for V and 7 bases for J; bases not matched to a gene: 9. Looked up from germline, CDR1 is SGHTA and CDR2 is FQGNSA. CDR3 protein: CASSIDNRGREQYF. The CDR3 DNA is TGTGCCAGCAGCATTGACAACAGGGGGCGGGAGCAGTACTTC. Looking up the rest from reference TRBV7-2 and TRBJ2-7 gives the full variable domain: GAGVSQSPSNKVTEKGKDVELRCDPISGHTALYWYRQSLGQGLEFLIYFQGNSAPDKSGLPSDRFSAERTGGSVSTLTIQRTQQEDSAVYLCASSIDNRGREQYFGPGTRLTVT.

The genes are TRBV18 and TRBJ2-7; TRBD1 might be the D (5 bases). The germline V gene has CDR1 KGHSH and CDR2 LQKENI. The CDR3 extends over 12 amino acids. Trimming cost V 5 bases and J 3 bases, with 8 bases left between them. The CDR3 DNA reads TGTGCCAGCTCATGGGGCAGCTACGAGCAGTACTTC. Protein: CASSWGSYEQYF.

V usage is TRBV10-3 and J usage is TRBJ2-1, with no clear D. CDR1 is ENHRY, CDR2 SYGVKD, per germline. Trimming pared 8 bases from V and 4 bases from J, leaving 6 bases between. This CDR3 has 11 amino acids. CDR3 residues: CAIRRYNEQFF. CDR3 DNA sequence: TGTGCCATCCGACGATACAATGAGCAGTTCTTC.

This rearrangement joins TRBV5-1 to TRBJ1-2; D possibly corresponds to TRBD1 (5 bases). Germline CDR1 is SGHRS and CDR2 is YFSETQ. The CDR3 totals 11 residues. V was clipped by 8 bases and J by 4 bases, with 9 bases between them. In DNA, the CDR3 is TGCGCCAGTCGGGACGGCTATGGCTACACCTTC. It yields the protein CASRDGYGYTF. Supplemented by reference TRBV5-1 and TRBJ1-2, the full variable domain reads KAGVTQTPRYLIKTRGQQVTLSCSPISGHRSVSWYQQTPGQGLQFLFEYFSETQRNKGNFPGRFSGRQFSNSRSEMNVSTLELGDSALYLCASRDGYGYTFGSGTRLTVV.

Written as DNA, the CDR3 is TGCGCCAGCAGCTTGACTAACCTAGGGGCTAATGAAAAACTGTTTTTT. It translates to CASSLTNLGANEKLFF. This chain uses TRBV5-1 with TRBJ1-4; D is perhaps TRBD1 (5 bases). There are 16 residues in the CDR3. Deletions cut 1 base from V and 3 bases from J, with 13 bases between. Germline-derived CDR1 and CDR2 are SGHRS and YFSETQ.

In regard to this clone: Other DNA variants within this sample encode the same CDR3. The CDR3: CSVGGGNQPQHF. The CDR3 DNA is TGCAGCGTTGGTGGGGGCAATCAGCCCCAGCATTTT. The chain joins TRBV29-1 to TRBJ1-5; no firm D call. The CDR3 covers 12 residues. CDR1 and CDR2 (germline): SQVTM, ANQGSEA. Deletions cut 4 bases from V and 2 bases from J, with 6 bases between.

This clone has more than one count but fewer than ten. V usage is TRBV19 and J usage is TRBJ1-2; D uncertain. Trimming stripped 5 bases from V and 8 bases from J, with 15 bases between. The germline V gene encodes CDR1 LNHDA and CDR2 SQIVND (reference sequence). There are 13 residues in the CDR3. CDR3 region: CASSPVLLGGYTF. CDR3 coding DNA: TGTGCCAGTAGTCCGGTACTCCTAGGGGGCTACACCTTC.

A note on this clone: At one end, the junction sequence differs from germline, possibly due to a read error. The chain has TRBV19 and TRBJ2-6; D remains unclear. The CDR3 is 16 amino acids. Germline CDR1 and CDR2: LNHDA and SQIVND (reference sequence). Here the CDR3 DNA reads TGTGCCAGTAGCATAGATCTTAGGGCCGGGGCCAACGTCCTGACTTTC. Protein sequence: CASSIDLRAGANVLTF.

The rearrangement links TRBV27 to TRBJ1-1; D is perhaps TRBD1 (6 bases). The length of the CDR3 is 15 residues. Germline V lookup: CDR1 MNHEY, CDR2 SMNVEV (reference sequence). Trimming shortened V by 2 bases and J by 5 bases, and 15 bases separated the two germline ends. This CDR3 is CASSLRTAGGTEAFF. The CDR3 nucleotides read TGTGCCAGCAGTTTAAGGACAGCCGGGGGGACTGAAGCTTTCTTT.